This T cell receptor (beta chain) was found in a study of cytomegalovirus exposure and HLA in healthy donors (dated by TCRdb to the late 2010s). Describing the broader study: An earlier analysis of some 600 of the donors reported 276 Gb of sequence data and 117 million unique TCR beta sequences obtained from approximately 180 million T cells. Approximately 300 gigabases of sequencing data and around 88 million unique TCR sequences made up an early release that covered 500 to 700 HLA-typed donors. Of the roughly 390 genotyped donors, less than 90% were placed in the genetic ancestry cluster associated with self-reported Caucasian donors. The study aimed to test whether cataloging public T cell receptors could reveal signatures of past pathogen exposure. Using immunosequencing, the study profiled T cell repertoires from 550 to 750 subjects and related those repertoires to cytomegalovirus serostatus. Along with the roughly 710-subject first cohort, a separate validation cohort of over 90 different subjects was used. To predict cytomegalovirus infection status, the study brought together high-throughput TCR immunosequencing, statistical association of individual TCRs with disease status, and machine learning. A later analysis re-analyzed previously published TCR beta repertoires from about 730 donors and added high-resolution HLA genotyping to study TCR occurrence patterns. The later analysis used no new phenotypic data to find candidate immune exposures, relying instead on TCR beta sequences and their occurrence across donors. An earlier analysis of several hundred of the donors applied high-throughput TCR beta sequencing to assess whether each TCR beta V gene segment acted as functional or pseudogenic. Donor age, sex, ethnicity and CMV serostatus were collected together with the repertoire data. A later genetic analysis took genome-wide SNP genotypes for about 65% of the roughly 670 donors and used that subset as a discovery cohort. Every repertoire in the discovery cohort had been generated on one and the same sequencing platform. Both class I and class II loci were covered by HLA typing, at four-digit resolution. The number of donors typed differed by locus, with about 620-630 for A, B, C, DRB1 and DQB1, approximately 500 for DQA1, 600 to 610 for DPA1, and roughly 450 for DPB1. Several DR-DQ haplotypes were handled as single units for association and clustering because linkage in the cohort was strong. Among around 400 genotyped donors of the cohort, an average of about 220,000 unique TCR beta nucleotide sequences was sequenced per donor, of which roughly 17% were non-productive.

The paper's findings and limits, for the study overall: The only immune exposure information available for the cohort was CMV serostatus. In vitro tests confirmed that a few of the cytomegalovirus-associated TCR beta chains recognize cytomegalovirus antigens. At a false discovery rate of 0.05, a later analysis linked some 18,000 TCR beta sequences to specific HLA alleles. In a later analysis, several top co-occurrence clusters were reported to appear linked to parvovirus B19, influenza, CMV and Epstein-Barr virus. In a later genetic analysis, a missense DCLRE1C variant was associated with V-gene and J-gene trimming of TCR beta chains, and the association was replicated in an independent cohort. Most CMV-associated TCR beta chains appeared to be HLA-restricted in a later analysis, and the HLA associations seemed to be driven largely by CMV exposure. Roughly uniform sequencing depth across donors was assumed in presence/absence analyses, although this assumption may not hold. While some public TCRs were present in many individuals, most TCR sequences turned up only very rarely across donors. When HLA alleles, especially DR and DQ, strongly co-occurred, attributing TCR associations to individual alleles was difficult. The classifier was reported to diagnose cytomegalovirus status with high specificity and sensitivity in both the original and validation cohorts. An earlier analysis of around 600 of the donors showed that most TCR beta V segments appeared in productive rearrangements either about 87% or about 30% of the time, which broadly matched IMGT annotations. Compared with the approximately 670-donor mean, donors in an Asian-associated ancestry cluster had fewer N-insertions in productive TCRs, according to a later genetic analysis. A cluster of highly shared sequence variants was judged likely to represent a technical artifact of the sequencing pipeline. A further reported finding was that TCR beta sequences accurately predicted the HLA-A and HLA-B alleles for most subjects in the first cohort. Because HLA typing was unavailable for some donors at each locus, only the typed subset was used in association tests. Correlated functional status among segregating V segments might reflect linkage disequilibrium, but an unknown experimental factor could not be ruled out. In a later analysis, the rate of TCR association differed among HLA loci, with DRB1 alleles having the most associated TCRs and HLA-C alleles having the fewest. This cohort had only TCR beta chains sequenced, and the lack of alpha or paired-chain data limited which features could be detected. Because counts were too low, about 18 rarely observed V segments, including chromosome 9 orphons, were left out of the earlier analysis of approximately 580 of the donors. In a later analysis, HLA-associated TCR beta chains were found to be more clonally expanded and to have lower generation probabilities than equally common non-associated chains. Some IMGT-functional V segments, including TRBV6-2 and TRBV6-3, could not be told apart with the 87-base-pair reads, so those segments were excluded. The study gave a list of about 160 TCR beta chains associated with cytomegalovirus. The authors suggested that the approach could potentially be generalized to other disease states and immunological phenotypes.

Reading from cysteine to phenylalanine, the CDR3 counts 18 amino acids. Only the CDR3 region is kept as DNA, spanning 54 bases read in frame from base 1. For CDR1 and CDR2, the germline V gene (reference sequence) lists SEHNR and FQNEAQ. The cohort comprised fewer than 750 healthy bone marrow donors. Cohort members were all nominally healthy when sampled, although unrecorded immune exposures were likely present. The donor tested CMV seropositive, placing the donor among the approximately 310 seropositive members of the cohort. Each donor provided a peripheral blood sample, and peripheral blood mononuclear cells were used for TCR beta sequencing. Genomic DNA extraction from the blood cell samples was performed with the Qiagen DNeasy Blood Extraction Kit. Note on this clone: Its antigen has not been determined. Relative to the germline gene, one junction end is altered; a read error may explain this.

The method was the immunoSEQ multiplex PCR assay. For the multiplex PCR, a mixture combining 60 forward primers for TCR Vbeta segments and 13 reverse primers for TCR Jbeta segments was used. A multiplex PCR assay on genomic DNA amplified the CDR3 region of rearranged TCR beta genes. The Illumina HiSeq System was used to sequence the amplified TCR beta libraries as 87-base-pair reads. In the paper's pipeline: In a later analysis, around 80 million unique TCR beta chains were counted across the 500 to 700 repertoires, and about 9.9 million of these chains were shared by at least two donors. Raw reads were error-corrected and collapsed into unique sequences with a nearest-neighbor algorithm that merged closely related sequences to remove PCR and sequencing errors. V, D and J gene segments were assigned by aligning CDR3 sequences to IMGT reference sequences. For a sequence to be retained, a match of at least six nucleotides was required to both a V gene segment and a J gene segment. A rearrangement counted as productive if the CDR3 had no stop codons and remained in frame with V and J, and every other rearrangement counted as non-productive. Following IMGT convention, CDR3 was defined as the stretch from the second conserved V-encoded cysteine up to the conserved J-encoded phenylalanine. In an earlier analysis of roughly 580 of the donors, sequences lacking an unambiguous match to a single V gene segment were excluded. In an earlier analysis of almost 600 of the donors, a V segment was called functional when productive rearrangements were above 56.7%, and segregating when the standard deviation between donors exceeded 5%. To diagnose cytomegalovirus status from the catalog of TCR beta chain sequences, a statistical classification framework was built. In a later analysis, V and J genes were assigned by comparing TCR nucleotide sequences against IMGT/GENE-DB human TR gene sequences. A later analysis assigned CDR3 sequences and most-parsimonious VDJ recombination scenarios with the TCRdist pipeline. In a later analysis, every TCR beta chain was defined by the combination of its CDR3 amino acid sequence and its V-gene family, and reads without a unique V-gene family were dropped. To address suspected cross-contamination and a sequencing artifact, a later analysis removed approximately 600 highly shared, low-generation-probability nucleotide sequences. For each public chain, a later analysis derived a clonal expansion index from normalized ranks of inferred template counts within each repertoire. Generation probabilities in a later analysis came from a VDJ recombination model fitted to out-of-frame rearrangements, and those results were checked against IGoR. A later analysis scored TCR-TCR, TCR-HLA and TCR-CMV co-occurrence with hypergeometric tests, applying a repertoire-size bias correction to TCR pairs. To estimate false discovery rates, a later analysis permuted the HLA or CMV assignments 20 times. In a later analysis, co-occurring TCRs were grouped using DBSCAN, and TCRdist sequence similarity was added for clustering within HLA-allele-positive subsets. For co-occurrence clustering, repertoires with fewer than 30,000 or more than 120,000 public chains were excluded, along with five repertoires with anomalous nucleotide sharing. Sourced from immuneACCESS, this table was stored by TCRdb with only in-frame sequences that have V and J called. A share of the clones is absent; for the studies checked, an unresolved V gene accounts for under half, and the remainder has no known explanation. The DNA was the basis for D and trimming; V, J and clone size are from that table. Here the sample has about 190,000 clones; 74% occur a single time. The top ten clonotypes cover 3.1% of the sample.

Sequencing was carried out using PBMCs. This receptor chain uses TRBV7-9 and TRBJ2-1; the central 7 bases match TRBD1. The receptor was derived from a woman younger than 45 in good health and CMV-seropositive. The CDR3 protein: CSSSLSLIRQGSYNEQFF. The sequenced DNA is TGTTCCAGCAGCTTAAGCCTCATCCGACAGGGCTCCTACAATGAGCAGTTCTTC.